Each of the 18 T cell receptor beta chains below was sequenced from the same sample in a study of T cell clones after liver transplantation. Profiling relied on immunoSEQ multiplex PCR, and the TCRdb table lists in-frame clones only, not all of them. The sample shows 68,000 or so clones, 80% to 95% of them seen only once. Source: CD4+ T cells from blood, taken about 25 months after liver transplant. These TCRs come from a human patient who received a liver transplant. The graft donor may be the source of some T cells.

The rearrangement joins TRBV9 to TRBJ2-1; tentatively, D is TRBD2 (5 bases). The CDR3 totals 16 residues. From germline, CDR1 is SGDLS and CDR2 YYNGEE. Trimming pared 2 bases from V and 9 bases from J, leaving 21 bases between. The CDR3 protein is CASSVELRLPRGEQFF. The CDR3 bases are TGTGCCAGCAGCGTGGAATTGAGGCTACCCCGGGGTGAGCAGTTCTTC.

This chain uses TRBV7-2 with TRBJ2-1; the match to TRBD2 covers 11 bases. Looked up from germline, CDR1 is SGHTA and CDR2 is FQGNSA. With 5 bases clipped from V and 8 bases from J, the junction kept 5 bases outside the gene matches. The CDR3 contains 14 residues. The CDR3 DNA follows: TGTGCCAGCAGCCTACTAGCGGGAGAGCATGAGCAGTTCTTC. This gives the protein CASSLLAGEHEQFF.

The chain carries TRBV2 and TRBJ2-7; D unresolved. V was clipped by 5 bases and J by 0 bases, with 2 bases between them. In germline, CDR1 is SNHLY, CDR2 FYNNEI. The CDR3 is 11 amino acids. CDR3 coding DNA: TGTGCCAGCAGTTACTCCTACGAGCAGTACTTC. Translated: CASSYSYEQYF. Complete variable domain (other parts from reference TRBV2 and TRBJ2-7): EPEVTQTPSHQVTQMGQEVILRCVPISNHLYFYWYRQILGQKVEFLVSFYNNEISEKSEIFDDQFSVERPDGSNFTLKIRSTKLEDSAMYFCASSYSYEQYFGPGTRLTVT.

The chain employs TRBV28 and TRBJ1-2; TRBD1 matches 8 bases. Germline lookup yields CDR1 MDHEN and CDR2 SYDVKM. This CDR3 contains 14 residues. V lost 5 bases, J lost 1 base, and 3 bases stayed unmatched. CDR3 nucleotide sequence: TGTGCCAGCAGTCACACAGGGGGTAACTATGGCTACACCTTC. It codes for CASSHTGGNYGYTF.

J is TRBJ2-5 and V is TRBV19, with TRBD2 matching over 11 bases. The CDR3 consists of 19 residues. Germline V gene sequence: CDR1 LNHDA, CDR2 SQIVND (reference sequence). J gave up 5 bases and V 4 bases, and 18 bases lay outside the gene matches. This chain's CDR3 is CASSKAVGSGRALSETQYF. In nucleotides, the CDR3 is TGTGCCAGTAGTAAAGCTGTGGGTAGCGGGAGGGCCCTTTCGGAGACCCAGTACTTC.

This clone appeared once. This chain joins TRBV5-6 and TRBJ2-5; TRBD2 aligns across 7 bases. Germline-derived CDR1 and CDR2 are SGHDT and YYEEEE. This CDR3 is built from 13 residues. J was trimmed by 4 bases and V by 5 bases; bases with no gene match: 5. The CDR3 nucleotides are TGTGCCAGCAGTATGACGGGGGGAGAGACCCAGTACTTC. Protein: CASSMTGGETQYF.

The chain joins TRBV6-1 to TRBJ1-2; D is undetermined. Germline V gene sequence: CDR1 MNHNS, CDR2 SASEGT. V lost 3 bases and J lost 7, with 21 bases in between. The CDR3 is made up of 16 amino acids. Here the CDR3 reads CASSDDPPKRGGGYTF. The DNA of the CDR3 is TGTGCCAGCAGTGATGACCCACCCAAGCGCGGCGGTGGCTACACCTTC.

V usage is TRBV19 and J usage is TRBJ2-5; 8 bases are shared with TRBD2. The germline CDR1 and CDR2 sequences are LNHDA and SQIVND (reference sequence). Germline trimming cut 6 bases from V and 5 bases from J; bases unmatched to any gene: 2. The CDR3 length is 12 residues. The CDR3 nucleotides are TGTGCCAGTAGAGCTAGCGGGGAGACCCAGTACTTC. Translation: CASRASGETQYF.

The chain recombines TRBV11-3 with TRBJ2-3, with TRBD2 matching over 8 bases. CDR1 is SGHNT, CDR2 YENEEA, per germline. Trimming at V came to 5 bases and at J to 4 bases, leaving 8 bases not matched to a gene. The length of the CDR3 is 15 residues. In DNA, the CDR3 is TGTGCCAGCAGCCTTAGCGGGACTGGCGCAGATACGCAGTATTTT. Its translation is CASSLSGTGADTQYF.

The chain carries TRBV6-6 and TRBJ1-5; 10 bases align to TRBD1. CDR1 and CDR2 (germline): MNHNY, SVGAGI (reference sequence). The CDR3 is 16 residues long. With 5 bases clipped from V and 2 bases from J, the junction kept 6 bases outside the gene matches. The CDR3: CASSPGQGIRNQPQHF. The CDR3 nucleotides are TGTGCCAGCAGTCCGGGACAGGGGATCCGCAATCAGCCCCAGCATTTT.

V and J are TRBV2 and TRBJ2-5; a weak D match, TRBD2 (5 bases). Germline V gene data show CDR1 as SNHLY and CDR2 as FYNNEI. CDR3 size: 14 residues. V lost 7 bases and J 7 bases, leaving 19 bases between the germline ends. CDR3 amino acids: CASTDGPRGGTQYF. The CDR3 DNA sequence: TGTGCCAGCACCGACGGGCCACGAGGAGGGACCCAGTACTTC.

The chain recombines TRBV5-4 with TRBJ2-1; D possibly corresponds to TRBD2 (5 bases). Germline CDR1 is SGHNT and CDR2 is YYREEE (reference sequence). CDR3 size: 14 residues. Trimming cost V 4 bases and J 6 bases, with 14 bases left between them. CDR3 DNA sequence: TGTGCCAGCAGCCCGAGTGTAAGCGGCAATGAGCAGTTCTTC. Translated: CASSPSVSGNEQFF.

The chain joins TRBV28 to TRBJ1-1; unclear D gene. Germline lookup yields CDR1 MDHEN and CDR2 SYDVKM. The CDR3 runs to 11 residues. V shed 7 bases and J shed 0 bases, with 3 bases lying between them. Here the CDR3 DNA reads TGTGCCAGCAAAGTGAACACTGAAGCTTTCTTT. This codes for CASKVNTEAFF.

This chain connects TRBV11-3 to TRBJ2-5; 10 bases fit TRBD2. The V gene's germline CDR1 is SGHNT and CDR2 YENEEA. This CDR3 comprises 17 residues. V shed 6 bases and J 1 base; nucleotides not matched to a gene: 11. This chain's CDR3 is CASRPQTSGRSQETQYF. The DNA for the CDR3 is TGTGCCAGCAGACCTCAGACTAGCGGGCGAAGCCAAGAGACCCAGTACTTC.

J is TRBJ2-7 and V is TRBV18, with 7 bases fitting TRBD1. After removal of 4 bases from V and 0 bases from J, the junction contained 3 bases not matched to a gene. The CDR3 is made up of 14 amino acids. Looked up from germline, CDR1 is KGHSH and CDR2 is LQKENI. DNA of the CDR3: TGTGCCAGCTCACGGGGACAGAACTCCTACGAGCAGTACTTC. Residues: CASSRGQNSYEQYF.

The gene calls are TRBV18 and TRBJ1-1; no clear D gene. V gave up 2 bases and J gave up 0 bases, with 7 bases separating them. From germline, CDR1 is KGHSH and CDR2 LQKENI. This CDR3 has 14 amino acids. CDR3 sequence (DNA): TGTGCCAGCTCACCAGCGTACATGAACACTGAAGCTTTCTTT. Its protein product is CASSPAYMNTEAFF.

The chain carries TRBV11-3 and TRBJ2-5; D might be TRBD2 (5 bases). CDR1 is SGHNT and CDR2 is YENEEA in the germline V gene. Trimming pared 1 base from V and 5 bases from J, leaving 11 bases between. The CDR3 has 14 amino acids. The CDR3 sequence: CASSLAAGGETQYF. In DNA, the CDR3 is TGTGCCAGCAGCTTAGCGGCAGGCGGGGAGACCCAGTACTTC.

The chain carries TRBV9 and TRBJ1-3, with D perhaps matching TRBD1 (5 bases). The CDR3 has 14 residues. V was cut by 3 bases and J by 2 bases, with 9 bases left in between. Looked up from germline, CDR1 is SGDLS and CDR2 is YYNGEE. The CDR3 DNA is TGTGCCAGCAGCGCCGGGACGGCTGGAAACACCATATATTTT. Protein sequence: CASSAGTAGNTIYF.